These 29 T cell receptor beta chains share one sample of origin, sequenced in a study of cytomegalovirus exposure and HLA in healthy donors. Primers for the PCR totalled 60 Vbeta and 13 Jbeta. Repertoires were generated with immunoSEQ multiplex PCR, while TCRdb's copy carries only in-frame clones and drops some. The repertoire includes 85,000 to 120,000 clones, roughly 70% of them detected once, and around 2.7% sits in the top ten. Sequencing input: PBMCs. These receptors all come from a male donor in good health and CMV-seropositive.

The chain is built from TRBV4-1 and TRBJ2-3, with 7 bases lining up with TRBD2. From germline, CDR1 is MGHRA and CDR2 YSYEKL. V dropped 2 bases and J dropped 2; count of bases not matched to a gene: 10. CDR3 length: 17 amino acids. The CDR3 sequence: CASSQMTGLSPTDTQYF. The CDR3 DNA reads TGCGCCAGCAGCCAAATGACGGGACTAAGCCCCACAGATACGCAGTATTTT.

The genes are TRBV19 and TRBJ2-1; possibly TRBD2 for D (6 bases). The germline CDR1 and CDR2 sequences are LNHDA and SQIVND (reference sequence). V was trimmed by 5 bases and J by 2 bases, leaving 19 bases between them. The CDR3 loop spans 17 amino acids. The CDR3 loop is CASSASLVGRAYNEQFF. CDR3 nucleotide sequence: TGTGCCAGTAGTGCCTCTCTTGTCGGGAGAGCCTACAATGAGCAGTTCTTC.

The chain links TRBV7-2 to TRBJ2-4; tentatively, D is TRBD2 (7 bases). Germline values: CDR1 SGHTA, CDR2 FQGNSA. V lost 5 bases, J lost 6 bases, and 17 bases lay in between. This CDR3 comprises 15 residues. CDR3 loop: CASSEGGGSRNIQYF. CDR3 DNA: TGTGCCAGCAGCGAAGGGGGGGGAAGTAGAAACATTCAGTACTTC.

V is TRBV5-8 and J is TRBJ1-5; D uncertain. Germline V gives CDR1 SGHTS, CDR2 YDEGEE. V was trimmed by 0 bases and J by 0 bases, leaving 7 bases between them. The CDR3 covers 15 residues. This CDR3 reads CASSLGGYSNQPQHF. DNA of the CDR3: TGTGCCAGCAGCTTGGGAGGGTATAGCAATCAGCCCCAGCATTTT. Using reference TRBV5-8 and TRBJ1-5 for the parts outside the CDR3, the full variable domain is EAGVTQSPTHLIKTRGQQATLRCSPISGHTSVYWYQQALGLGLQFLLWYDEGEERNRGNFPPRFSGRQFPNYSSELNVNALELEDSALYLCASSLGGYSNQPQHFGDGTRLSIL.

V and J are TRBV11-3 and TRBJ1-1, with D perhaps TRBD1 (6 bases). With 5 bases removed from V and 5 bases from J, the gap between germline ends came to 15 bases. The CDR3 runs to 14 residues. Germline values: CDR1 SGHNT, CDR2 YENEEA. CDR3 sequence reads: CASSRQGGRTEAFF. DNA of the CDR3: TGTGCCAGCAGCCGCCAAGGGGGACGGACTGAAGCTTTCTTT.

In regard to this clone: The sample contains more than one DNA sequence encoding this CDR3. V gene TRBV7-3 combines with J gene TRBJ2-3; no clear D. V was clipped by 2 bases and J by 5 bases, with 11 bases between them. CDR1 and CDR2 (germline): SGHTA, FQGTGA. This CDR3 has 14 residues. The CDR3: CASSLGLSGDTQYF. The CDR3, as DNA: TGTGCCAGCAGCTTAGGCCTGTCGGGAGATACGCAGTATTTT.

The chain couples TRBV5-1 to TRBJ2-1, with D possibly being TRBD1 (5 bases). The CDR3 is made up of 13 amino acids. Germline V gene data show CDR1 as SGHRS and CDR2 as YFSETQ. Trimming shortened V by 0 bases and J by 7 bases, and 8 bases separated the two germline ends. Written as DNA, the CDR3 is TGCGCCAGCAGCTTGGTTCCAGGGAATGAGCAGTTCTTC. This codes for CASSLVPGNEQFF.

The chain uses TRBV2 and TRBJ1-5, with D maybe TRBD1 (6 bases). The germline V and J ends were trimmed by 2 bases and 6 bases, with 17 bases remaining between them. Germline V gives CDR1 SNHLY, CDR2 FYNNEI. This CDR3 has 16 amino acids. The DNA of the CDR3 is TGTGCCAGCAGTGAAAGTATGGGGGGGCTCGGTCAGCCCCAGCATTTT. Its protein product is CASSESMGGLGQPQHF.

This clone was seen only once. The gene calls are TRBV7-2 and TRBJ1-1; D remains ambiguous. Germline assignment: CDR1 SGHTA and CDR2 FQGNSA. With 3 bases removed from V and 0 bases from J, the gap between germline ends came to 8 bases. There are 14 residues in the CDR3. The CDR3 reads CASSFTGVNTEAFF. For the CDR3, the DNA is TGTGCCAGCAGCTTTACGGGTGTGAACACTGAAGCTTTCTTT.

V is TRBV6-5 and J is TRBJ2-3, with 8 bases that match TRBD1. V trimming: 8 bases; J trimming: 2 bases; junction bases outside the gene matches: 9. This CDR3 has 15 amino acids. The germline V gene encodes CDR1 MNHEY and CDR2 SVGAGI. The CDR3 loop is CASRFGQGNTDTQYF. Written as DNA, the CDR3 is TGTGCCAGCCGCTTCGGACAGGGAAACACAGATACGCAGTATTTT.

J is TRBJ2-2 and V is TRBV4-3; 8 nucleotides match TRBD2. V was pared by 7 bases and J by 0 bases, with 1 base of the junction left unmatched. The CDR3 sequence is 14 residues long. Germline-derived CDR1 and CDR2 are LGHNA and YSLEER. The CDR3 loop reads CASKRGTNTGELFF. In DNA, the CDR3 is TGCGCCAGCAAGCGGGGGACGAACACCGGGGAGCTGTTTTTT.

This clone turned up a few times. This chain uses TRBV7-9 with TRBJ2-3; TRBD1 aligns across 7 bases. This CDR3 contains 15 residues. Germline V gene sequence: CDR1 SEHNR, CDR2 FQNEAQ (reference sequence). The V gene end was trimmed by 5 bases and the J gene end by 6 bases; junction bases not matched to a gene: 11. The CDR3 bases are TGTGCCAGCAGCACAGGACAGGCCCGTGCTGATACGCAGTATTTT. This encodes CASSTGQARADTQYF. Complete variable domain (other parts from reference TRBV7-9 and TRBJ2-3): DTGVSQNPRHKITKRGQNVTFRCDPISEHNRLYWYRQTLGQGPEFLTYFQNEAQLEKSRLLSDRFSAERPKGSFSTLEIQRTEQGDSAMYLCASSTGQARADTQYFGPGTRLTVL.

CDR3 DNA sequence: TGTGCCAGCAGGCCTGCCCAGGCCAACACCGGGGAGCTGTTTTTT. This codes for CASRPAQANTGELFF. The chain is built from TRBV28 and TRBJ2-2; D call uncertain. CDR1 MDHEN and CDR2 SYDVKM come from the germline V gene. Trimming shortened V by 6 bases and J by 2 bases, and 13 bases separated the two germline ends. There are 15 residues in the CDR3.

In its sample, this clone was seen once. The chain carries TRBV6-5 and TRBJ1-1; D remains ambiguous. This CDR3 has 12 residues. CDR1 is MNHEY, CDR2 SVGAGI, per germline. V was clipped by 6 bases and J by 7 bases, with 12 bases between them. Here the CDR3 reads CASSRFAGEAFF. DNA for the CDR3: TGTGCCAGCAGCCGATTCGCCGGTGAAGCTTTCTTT.

In its sample, this clone was seen a few times. The chain uses TRBV30 and TRBJ1-4; D is unclear. CDR3 length: 13 amino acids. The V end was cut by 4 bases, the J end by 5 bases, with 11 bases between. The germline gives CDR1 GTSNPN, CDR2 SVGIG (reference sequence). The CDR3 region is CAWNHRLNEKLFF. In DNA form, the CDR3 reads TGTGCCTGGAACCACCGGTTGAATGAAAAACTGTTTTTT. Looking up the rest from reference TRBV30 and TRBJ1-4 gives the full variable domain: SQTIHQWPATLVQPVGSPLSLECTVEGTSNPNLYWYRQAAGRGLQLLFYSVGIGQISSEVPQNLSASRPQDRQFILSSKKLLLSDSGFYLCAWNHRLNEKLFFGSGTQLSVL.

This sequence joins TRBV7-9 and TRBJ2-1; 9 nucleotides match TRBD1. CDR3 size: 16 residues. Germline lookup yields CDR1 SEHNR and CDR2 FQNEAQ (reference sequence). J lost 2 bases, V lost 3 bases, and 5 bases had no gene match. CDR3 sequence reads: CASSLTGQGTYNEQFF. The CDR3, as DNA: TGTGCCAGCAGCTTGACGGGACAGGGTACCTACAATGAGCAGTTCTTC.

The sample holds a few counts of this clone. This chain uses TRBV6-6 with TRBJ1-3; D remains unclear. The CDR3 loop spans 13 amino acids. Germline values: CDR1 MNHNY, CDR2 SVGAGI (reference sequence). Between the trimmed V and J ends, which lost 7 bases and 1 base, there was a span of 8 bases. This CDR3 is CASIRLSGNTIYF. CDR3 bases: TGTGCCAGCATTAGACTATCTGGAAACACCATATATTTT.

The chain recombines TRBV7-6 with TRBJ2-7, with 7 positions matching TRBD2. V gave up 5 bases and J gave up 3 bases; unmatched junction bases: 16. Germline CDR1 and CDR2: SGHVS and FNYEAQ. The CDR3 covers 17 residues. The CDR3 reads CASSLRAGEGRHYEQYF. CDR3 nucleotide sequence: TGTGCCAGCAGCCTTAGGGCGGGAGAGGGCAGACACTACGAGCAGTACTTC.

This chain joins TRBV19 and TRBJ1-3; 8 positions agree with TRBD1. Germline-derived CDR1 and CDR2 are LNHDA and SQIVND (reference sequence). Germline trimming cut 4 bases from V and 2 bases from J; bases unmatched to any gene: 7. There are 16 residues in the CDR3. CDR3 in amino acids: CASSTYGTGPGNTIYF. The CDR3 DNA is TGTGCCAGTAGTACCTACGGGACAGGACCTGGAAACACCATATATTTT.

This sequence joins TRBV19 and TRBJ2-2, with 9 bases aligning to TRBD1. Trimming cost V 5 bases and J 5 bases; bases outside gene matches: 9. Germline assignment: CDR1 LNHDA and CDR2 SQIVND (reference sequence). The CDR3 has 16 amino acids. The CDR3 sequence is CASSAIPGTGTGELFF. The DNA for the CDR3 is TGTGCCAGTAGTGCCATACCCGGGACAGGGACCGGGGAGCTGTTTTTT.

V usage is TRBV9 and J usage is TRBJ2-7, with a tentative D call TRBD1 (6 bases). CDR3 size: 16 residues. Germline lookup yields CDR1 SGDLS and CDR2 YYNGEE. The V end was cut by 4 bases, the J end by 0 bases, with 17 bases between. The CDR3 DNA sequence: TGTGCCAGCAGCACCCACCGGGACAAAAGCTCCTACGAGCAGTACTTC. It yields the protein CASSTHRDKSSYEQYF.

V is TRBV25-1 and J is TRBJ2-7; 7 positions match TRBD1. Germline CDR1 is MGHDK and CDR2 is SYGVNS. Unmatched junction bases numbered 8, after V lost 4 bases and J lost 8 bases. This CDR3 has 13 amino acids. The CDR3 sequence: CASSGTGLNKQYF. In DNA, the CDR3 is TGTGCCAGCAGTGGGACAGGTCTGAACAAGCAGTACTTC.

The chain combines TRBV7-3 with TRBJ2-1, with 8 bases identical to TRBD1. Germline assignment: CDR1 SGHTA and CDR2 FQGTGA. J gave up 7 bases and V 3 bases, and 5 bases lay outside the gene matches. This CDR3 has 14 amino acids. The CDR3 region has the DNA TGTGCCAGCAGCTTCGGACAGGGTGGAAATGAGCAGTTCTTC. This encodes CASSFGQGGNEQFF.

The chain joins TRBV29-1 to TRBJ2-5, with TRBD2 matching 13 bases. The DNA end lines up better with TRBJ2-7; the J call may be wrong. The CDR3 loop spans 14 amino acids. Germline values: CDR1 SQVTM, CDR2 ANQGSEA. The CDR3 DNA reads TGCAGCGTAGGGACTAGCGGGGCGATCTACGAGCAGTACTTC. Its protein is CSVGTSGAIYEQYF.

V and J are TRBV20-1 and TRBJ2-7; D is unclear. The CDR3 totals 11 residues. From germline, CDR1 is DFQATT and CDR2 SNEGSKA (reference sequence). Trimming left V 5 bases short and J 8 bases short, with 13 bases between. DNA for the CDR3: TGCAGTGCTCCCAACAGTGGCAAGCAGTACTTC. Amino acid sequence: CSAPNSGKQYF.

This clone is a singleton in its sample. This chain connects TRBV19 to TRBJ2-3; D gene ambiguous. V was clipped by 4 bases and J by 0 bases, with 8 bases between them. This CDR3 has 14 amino acids. Germline V gives CDR1 LNHDA, CDR2 SQIVND (reference sequence). The CDR3: CASSTRTSTDTQYF. CDR3 DNA: TGTGCCAGTAGTACCCGAACTAGCACAGATACGCAGTATTTT.

This clone was observed a single time. The V and J genes are TRBV4-1 and TRBJ2-2, with 8 bases identical to TRBD1. Trimming cost V 5 bases and J 9 bases; bases outside gene matches: 11. This CDR3 is 15 amino acids long. Germline-derived CDR1 and CDR2 are MGHRA and YSYEKL. CDR3 nucleotides: TGCGCCAGCAGCTACCCGGGACAGGCTCTCCGGGAGCTGTTTTTT. This codes for CASSYPGQALRELFF.

The chain uses TRBV4-1 and TRBJ1-1, with D possibly matching TRBD1 (6 bases). This CDR3 spans 15 amino acids. CDR1 and CDR2 (germline): MGHRA, YSYEKL. Trimming took 1 base from V and 0 from J, leaving 9 bases between them. The CDR3 loop reads CASSQATGLNTEAFF. The CDR3 coding sequence is TGCGCCAGCAGCCAAGCAACAGGGTTGAACACTGAAGCTTTCTTT.

This chain uses TRBV27 with TRBJ2-3, with TRBD1 matching over 8 bases. Germline values: CDR1 MNHEY, CDR2 SMNVEV (reference sequence). After removal of 2 bases from V and 4 bases from J, the junction contained 5 bases not matched to a gene. The CDR3 extends over 15 amino acids. CDR3: CASSLRQGASDTQYF. DNA of the CDR3: TGTGCCAGCAGTTTACGGCAGGGGGCGTCAGATACGCAGTATTTT.